The subject of this entry is one T cell receptor (beta chain). What it binds is not known. The sample originates from a study of shared clonotypes between healthy human individuals. Study conclusions and caveats: Compared with memory subsets, naive subsets generally had larger estimated richness.

Among the donors, all were Caucasian adults who lived in Nashville, Tennessee. Both CD45RO+ cells and CCR7-negative CD45RA+ TemRA cells were combined to make up CD8 memory. Germline V gene lookup returns CDR1 MNHNS and CDR2 SASEGT. J was trimmed by 5 bases and V by 4 bases; bases with no gene match: 5. The CDR3 is made up of 13 amino acids. Profiled with immunoSEQ multiplex PCR; TCRdb holds only in-frame clones, not every one. The repertoire consists of fewer than 150,000 clones, with 65% to 75% occurring once and the leading ten covering 20% to 25%. This sequence originates from a woman in her 30s in good health. The sample was memory CD8+ T cells sorted from blood. Subset reported: CD45RO+ cells pooled with CCR7-negative TemRA cells. The rearrangement links TRBV6-1 to TRBJ2-7; TRBD1 agrees at 7 bases. The CDR3 sequence: CASSGQGRHEQYF. As DNA, the CDR3 is TGTGCCAGCAGTGGACAGGGCCGGCACGAGCAGTACTTC.